The clone carrying this T cell receptor (beta chain) appeared a few times. The sample comes from a study of early T cells in non-severe SARS-CoV-2 infection. The CDR3 is 14 residues long. V lost 6 bases and J 3 bases, leaving 13 bases between the germline ends. Germline lookup yields CDR1 MNHEY and CDR2 SVGAGI. TCRdb processed the 5' RACE reads anew with MiXCR; each CDR3 protein has one entry. In the table there are about 100,000 distinct CDR3 sequences, around 13% of which are singletons. V gene TRBV6-5 combines with J gene TRBJ2-3; the D gene could be TRBD1 or TRBD2 (5 bases each). The clonotype originates from an adult who was a healthcare worker with PCR-confirmed SARS-CoV-2 infection or an uninfected control (not recorded which). The sample consisted of whole blood. CDR3 coding DNA: TGTGCCAGCAGGGAAATCTGGGGGACAGATACGCAGTATTTT. This encodes CASREIWGTDTQYF.